This TCR beta chain was found in a study of Ad26.COV2.S vaccination and SARS-CoV-2 variants. The wider study: The donor was enrolled in the Ad26.COV2.S arm of the COV1001 trial. By the intramuscular route, Ad26.COV2.S was given once, or twice 56 days apart. Study conclusions and caveats: Spike-specific responses of CD8+ and CD4+ T cells were reported to display substantial breadth after vaccination.

The trim removed 3 bases at V and 1 base at J, leaving 4 bases unmatched. The CDR3 is 15 residues long. Germline values: CDR1 LNHDA, CDR2 SQIVND (reference sequence). As for this clone: What it binds is unknown.

Treatment reported: around 19 received Ad26.COV2.S at low or high dose, single or two shots; roughly five received placebo; per-sample allocation not given. Material that was analyzed had been drawn on day 63 after the first vaccine or placebo injection. Clones were read by immunoSEQ multiplex PCR, and TCRdb kept only the in-frame ones, dropping some. The sample lists under 550,000 clones; approximately 90% were seen once. The source is a person aged 18 to 59 who received the Ad26.COV2.S COVID-19 vaccine or a placebo. J is TRBJ1-1 and V is TRBV19, with 8 positions matching TRBD1. Sequences were derived from peripheral blood, sampled in a trial of Ad26.COV2.S vaccine versus placebo. CDR3 DNA sequence: TGTGCCAGTAGTATGGGACAGGCGGGGAACACTGAAGCTTTCTTT. Encoded protein: CASSMGQAGNTEAFF.